This paragraph reports one T cell receptor (beta chain). What it binds is unknown. The method was immunoSEQ multiplex PCR; TCRdb's version includes in-frame clones alone and lacks a portion of them. The sample shows about 65,000 clones, 70% to 80% of them seen only once. Germline loops: CDR1 SGHTA, CDR2 FQGTGA. The CDR3 loop spans 14 amino acids. The V segment lost 5 bases and the J segment 4 bases; nucleotides outside the gene matches: 6. The entry originates in a study of vaccination effects on CD4 cells after COVID-19. Sequencing in the ViraFEST assay came after antigen-specific CD4+ T cells had been expanded with viral peptide pools, which were used to stimulate PBMC. When 10 to 11 days of culture had elapsed, CD4+ T cells were isolated. Among the vaccine recipients, none had a prior SARS-CoV-2 infection, and nucleocapsid antibodies were negative. After around 2 million PBMC were placed in each well, they were cultured with about 10 IU/ml IL-2 and about 10 ug/ml peptides. Each culture had half its medium swapped for IL-2 medium on days 3 and 7.

This TCR was sampled from a human donor who received a COVID-19 vaccine. This chain uses TRBV7-3 with TRBJ1-1; 8 nucleotides agree with TRBD1. The sequenced sample was CD4+ T cells from PBMCs cultured with HCoV-NL63 spike peptides, obtained before COVID-19 vaccination. CDR3 protein: CASSPRQGSTEAFF. CDR3 nucleotides: TGTGCCAGCAGCCCCCGACAGGGGAGCACTGAAGCTTTCTTT. Full variable domain (remainder filled in from reference TRBV7-3 and TRBJ1-1): GAGVSQTPSNKVTEKGKYVELRCDPISGHTALYWYRQSLGQGPEFLIYFQGTGAADDSGLPNDRFFAVRPEGSVSTLKIQRTERGDSAVYLCASSPRQGSTEAFFGQGTRLTVV.